This record concerns one T cell receptor (beta chain) sequence. No antigen is known for it. The record originates from a study of cytomegalovirus exposure and HLA in healthy donors. At sampling all donors were nominally healthy, likely with unrecorded immune exposures. Germline values: CDR1 SGHRS, CDR2 YFSETQ. V lost 4 bases and J lost 3; bases outside the gene matches: 7. CDR3 length equals 17 residues. Broader study findings: Earlier analysis found most TCR beta V segments productive about 87% or about 30% of the time. The classifier reportedly diagnosed cytomegalovirus status with high sensitivity and specificity. Rarity characterized most TCR sequences, yet some public TCRs appeared in many donors.

PCR was performed using 60 Vbeta and 13 Jbeta primers. Sequencing was performed with immunoSEQ multiplex PCR; in TCRdb, only in-frame clones are kept and a portion is missing. The sample yields about 180,000 clones, less than 85% seen once. Sequenced sample: PBMCs. This TCR was sampled from a boy aged 2 to 9 in good health and CMV-seronegative. This sequence joins TRBV5-1 and TRBJ2-3; 14 bases are a match to TRBD2. The CDR3 sequence is CASSLGTSGRNTDTQYF. CDR3 nucleotides: TGCGCCAGCAGCCTAGGGACTAGCGGGAGAAATACAGATACGCAGTATTTT.